This T cell receptor (beta chain) was identified during a study of human T cells and chemical hapten exposure. Study information: Application of 0.01% DPC to the upper back was done by patch test, with a reading at 6 days.

Time point: pre-sensitization, week 0. Specified treatment: therapeutic diphenylcyclopropenone sensitization with weekly scalp DPC. Deletions cut 0 bases from V and 2 bases from J, with 11 bases between. CDR1 is MGHRA, CDR2 YSYEKL, per germline. The CDR3 contains 16 residues. It was the library that attached unique molecular identifiers to individual cDNA molecules. Each CDR3 protein is one row after TCRdb ran MiXCR on the RACE reads. The sample lists 300,000 to 450,000 distinct CDR3 sequences; 5.1% were seen once. The origin of this receptor is a woman between 45 and 60 years old with alopecia areata. Some clones in this sample may be carry-over from other donors' samples. Sequenced material: whole blood, taken in connection with sensitization to the hapten diphenylcyclopropenone (DPC). This chain connects TRBV4-1 to TRBJ1-3; D is ambiguous. CDR3 DNA sequence: TGCGCCAGCAGCCAAGAAGTCATGACGGCTGGAAACACCATATATTTT. Translation: CASSQEVMTAGNTIYF.